The 21 T cell receptor beta chains reported below all come from one sample, sequenced in a study of blood T cell repertoires in COVID-19. Some clones are missing from TCRdb's copy, which holds only in-frame ones; the method was immunoSEQ multiplex PCR. The sample carries about 220,000 clones, 84% recorded once. The sequenced material came from peripheral blood. These TCRs come from a man in his fifties with active or convalescent COVID-19.

The chain has TRBV9 and TRBJ2-1; a weak D match, TRBD2 (5 bases). The V and J ends lost 0 bases and 8 bases respectively, with 12 bases between them. This CDR3 contains 14 residues. The germline CDR1 and CDR2 sequences are SGDLS and YYNGEE. This chain's CDR3 is CASSVVGSGDEQFF. The CDR3 bases are TGTGCCAGCAGCGTAGTGGGGTCCGGGGATGAGCAGTTCTTC.

This clone was seen a single time. CDR3 sequence (DNA): TGCGCTAAGACATCTGGGCCTACCTACTATGGCTACACCTTC. Its protein is CAKTSGPTYYGYTF. This sequence joins TRBV5-1 and TRBJ1-2; D gene ambiguous. Germline V lookup: CDR1 SGHRS, CDR2 YFSETQ. The CDR3 runs to 14 residues.

This clone appeared once. V and J are TRBV19 and TRBJ1-5, with D maybe TRBD1 (5 bases). Germline V gene lookup returns CDR1 LNHDA and CDR2 SQIVND (reference sequence). CDR3 size: 17 residues. V shed 5 bases and J shed 6 bases, with 23 bases lying between them. The CDR3 protein is CASSRPLPDSVSQPQHF. DNA for the CDR3: TGTGCCAGTAGTCGACCTTTACCCGACAGCGTAAGTCAGCCCCAGCATTTT.

A few counts support this clone. The J gene is TRBJ1-2, the V gene TRBV4-3; TRBD1 agrees at 8 bases. The CDR3 extends over 14 amino acids. The trim removed 5 bases at V and 8 bases at J, leaving 10 bases unmatched. CDR1 is LGHNA and CDR2 is YSLEER in the germline V gene. CDR3 sequence (DNA): TGCGCCAGCAGCAGCTACGGGACAGGAGGAGGCTACACCTTC. The encoded protein is CASSSYGTGGGYTF.

The count of this clone is one. This chain links TRBV3-1 (or the pseudogene TRBV3-2) with TRBJ2-3; 10 nucleotides line up with TRBD2. Germline CDR1 is LGHDT and CDR2 is YNNKEL (reference sequence). The junction had 5 bases not matched to a gene; V was cut back by 3 bases and J by 2 bases. The CDR3 covers 16 residues. CDR3 sequence: CASSHHGLADTDTQYF. CDR3 bases: TGTGCCAGCAGCCATCACGGACTAGCGGACACAGATACGCAGTATTTT.

In the case of this clone: The sample carries other DNA sequences with the same CDR3. The chain combines TRBV5-1 with TRBJ2-5; tentative D call: TRBD1 (6 bases). The V end lost 0 bases, the J end lost 3 bases, and 9 bases lay between the germline ends. The CDR3 loop spans 14 amino acids. The germline gives CDR1 SGHRS, CDR2 YFSETQ. The CDR3 reads CASSLVAGEETQYF. In DNA form, the CDR3 reads TGCGCCAGCAGCTTGGTGGCAGGGGAAGAGACCCAGTACTTC.

The CDR3 loop reads CASSVGTSINEQFF. For the CDR3, the DNA is TGTGCCAGCAGCGTTGGGACTAGCATCAATGAGCAGTTCTTC. The chain uses TRBV9 and TRBJ2-1; 9 bases agree with TRBD2. Germline CDR1 is SGDLS and CDR2 is YYNGEE. The trim removed 2 bases at V and 6 bases at J, leaving 3 bases unmatched. This CDR3 has 14 residues.

The V gene is TRBV28, the J gene TRBJ1-5, with 10 bases lining up with TRBD1. V shed 3 bases, J shed 8 bases, and the junction held 4 bases outside the gene matches. Germline CDR1 is MDHEN and CDR2 is SYDVKM. This CDR3 is built from 14 residues. The CDR3 protein is CASSFDRGLKPQHF. DNA for the CDR3: TGTGCCAGCAGTTTTGACAGGGGGCTAAAGCCCCAGCATTTT. Variable domain in full (rest from reference TRBV28 and TRBJ1-5): DVKVTQSSRYLVKRTGEKVFLECVQDMDHENMFWYRQDPGLGLRLIYFSYDVKMKEKGDIPEGYSVSREKKERFSLILESASTNQTSMYLCASSFDRGLKPQHFGDGTRLSIL.

The CDR3, as DNA: TGTGCCAGCAGTTACTCGACCGGGAGGGCCGACACCGGGGAGCTGTTTTTT. This encodes CASSYSTGRADTGELFF. The chain links TRBV6-2 or TRBV6-3 to TRBJ2-2; TRBD2 matches at 8 bases. The trim removed 0 bases at V and 3 bases at J, leaving 6 bases unmatched. The CDR3 is made up of 17 amino acids. Germline-derived CDR1 and CDR2 are MNHEY and SVGEGT.

About this clone: This sample includes further DNA sequences coding for the same CDR3. The CDR3 region has the DNA TGTGCCAGCAGTTACCGGGACAGGGATCAGCCCCAGCATTTT. It yields the protein CASSYRDRDQPQHF. The rearrangement joins TRBV6-2 or TRBV6-3 to TRBJ1-5; 9 bases map to TRBD1. With V trimmed by 2 bases and J by 5 bases, 1 base remained unmatched. The CDR3 sequence is 14 residues long. Germline assignment: CDR1 MNHEY and CDR2 SVGEGT.

The V gene is TRBV5-6, the J gene TRBJ2-5, with 11 positions matching TRBD2. This CDR3 is 14 amino acids long. Germline values: CDR1 SGHDT, CDR2 YYEEEE. V shed 4 bases and J 4 bases; nucleotides not matched to a gene: 3. CDR3 coding DNA: TGTGCCAGCAGCCGAGGGACTAGCGGAGAGACCCAGTACTTC. This encodes CASSRGTSGETQYF.

The chain couples TRBV5-1 to TRBJ2-5; unclear D gene. Trimming took 0 bases from V and 4 from J, leaving 7 bases between them. The CDR3 length is 13 residues. Looked up from germline, CDR1 is SGHRS and CDR2 is YFSETQ. The CDR3 sequence: CASSLALGETQYF. The CDR3 DNA reads TGCGCCAGCAGCTTGGCACTCGGAGAGACCCAGTACTTC. Full variable domain (remainder filled in from reference TRBV5-1 and TRBJ2-5): KAGVTQTPRYLIKTRGQQVTLSCSPISGHRSVSWYQQTPGQGLQFLFEYFSETQRNKGNFPGRFSGRQFSNSRSEMNVSTLELGDSALYLCASSLALGETQYFGPGTRLLVL.

The chain combines TRBV28 with TRBJ1-2; D is unclear. This CDR3 contains 16 residues. Trimming pared 6 bases from V and 6 bases from J, leaving 23 bases between. The germline V gene encodes CDR1 MDHEN and CDR2 SYDVKM. The CDR3 region is CASSKLPPAGVHGYTF. In DNA form, the CDR3 reads TGTGCCAGCAGCAAACTTCCTCCGGCAGGCGTTCATGGCTACACCTTC.

The chain couples TRBV21-1 to TRBJ1-2; TRBD1 is taken as the D call from the table, unchecked against the DNA. TRBV21-1 is a pseudogene. The CDR3 runs 20 residues. The CDR3 bases are TGTGCCAGCAGCAAAGGTTTAGAGGGACAGGGGGCGTCTATTGGCTATGGCTACACCTTC. Encoded protein: CASSKGLEGQGASIGYGYTF.

The rearrangement uses TRBV3-1 (or the pseudogene TRBV3-2) and TRBJ1-3, with a possible D match to TRBD1 (6 bases). This CDR3 is built from 15 residues. Germline CDR1 and CDR2: LGHDT and YNNKEL (reference sequence). Trimming took 4 bases from V and 5 from J, leaving 15 bases between them. CDR3 nucleotide sequence: TGTGCCAGCAGCCGGTACAGGGTGGGAAGAAACACCATATATTTT. It encodes CASSRYRVGRNTIYF.

The V call is TRBV7-3, the J call TRBJ2-1; D may be TRBD2 (6 bases). V was trimmed by 3 bases and J by 6 bases, leaving 9 bases between them. The CDR3 length is 13 residues. CDR1 SGHTA and CDR2 FQGTGA come from the germline V gene. The CDR3 loop reads CASSLRGPNEQFF. CDR3 DNA sequence: TGTGCCAGCAGCTTGCGGGGTCCCAATGAGCAGTTCTTC. The full variable domain, in which reference TRBV7-3 and TRBJ2-1 provide the parts outside the CDR3, is GAGVSQTPSNKVTEKGKYVELRCDPISGHTALYWYRQSLGQGPEFLIYFQGTGAADDSGLPNDRFFAVRPEGSVSTLKIQRTERGDSAVYLCASSLRGPNEQFFGPGTRLTVL.

This clone was counted many times. The chain uses TRBV27 and TRBJ2-2, with TRBD1 matching over 8 bases. Trimming at V came to 2 bases and at J to 5 bases, leaving 4 bases not matched to a gene. Germline CDR1 is MNHEY and CDR2 is SMNVEV (reference sequence). This CDR3 comprises 15 residues. The CDR3: CASSLTGGWTGELFF. The CDR3 DNA reads as TGTGCCAGCAGTTTAACAGGGGGATGGACCGGGGAGCTGTTTTTT.

This clone was detected a few times. This chain joins TRBV27 and TRBJ1-1, with D tentatively TRBD1 (6 bases). This CDR3 spans 11 amino acids. V shed 7 bases and J shed 6 bases, with 9 bases lying between them. Looked up from germline, CDR1 is MNHEY and CDR2 is SMNVEV (reference sequence). CDR3 sequence: CASMRGSEAFF. Written as DNA, the CDR3 is TGTGCCAGCATGAGGGGGTCTGAAGCTTTCTTT.

This chain joins TRBV3-1 (or the pseudogene TRBV3-2) and TRBJ2-1, with 8 bases matching TRBD2. Germline loops: CDR1 LGHDT, CDR2 YNNKEL (reference sequence). After removal of 0 bases from V and 6 bases from J, the junction contained 4 bases not matched to a gene. The length of the CDR3 is 15 residues. DNA for the CDR3: TGTGCCAGCAGCCAAGATGTGCGGGAGGTCAATGAGCAGTTCTTC. It translates to CASSQDVREVNEQFF.

The chain carries TRBV5-1 and TRBJ2-3; 7 nucleotides match TRBD1. The J segment lost 5 bases and the V segment lost 7 bases, leaving 13 bases of the junction unmatched. The germline CDR1 and CDR2 sequences are SGHRS and YFSETQ. The CDR3 is made up of 15 amino acids. The CDR3 DNA reads as TGCGCCAGCCGGCCCTTAGCAGGGGGAGAAGATACGCAGTATTTT. This encodes CASRPLAGGEDTQYF.

This chain links TRBV3-1 (or the pseudogene TRBV3-2) with TRBJ1-2; no clear D. There are 11 residues in the CDR3. Germline CDR1 is LGHDT and CDR2 is YNNKEL (reference sequence). V dropped 8 bases and J dropped 3 bases, with 7 bases sitting between them. The CDR3 nucleotides are TGTGCCAGCCCGCGTTACTATGGCTACACCTTC. Encoded protein: CASPRYYGYTF.